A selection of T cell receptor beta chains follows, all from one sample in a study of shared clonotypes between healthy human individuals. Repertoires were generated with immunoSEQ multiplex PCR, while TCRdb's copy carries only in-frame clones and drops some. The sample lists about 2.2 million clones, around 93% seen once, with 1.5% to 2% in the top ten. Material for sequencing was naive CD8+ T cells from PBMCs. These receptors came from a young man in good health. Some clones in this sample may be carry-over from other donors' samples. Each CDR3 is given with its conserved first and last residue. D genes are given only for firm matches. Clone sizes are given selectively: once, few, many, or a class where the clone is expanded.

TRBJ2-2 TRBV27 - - TGTGCCAGCAGCGGATGGGCAAACACCGGGGAGCTGTTTTTT CASSGWANTGELFF
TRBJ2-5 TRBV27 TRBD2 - TGTGCCAGCAGTTCTAAGACTAGCGAGAACCAAGAGACCCAGTACTTC CASSSKTSENQETQYF
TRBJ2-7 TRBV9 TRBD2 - TGTGCCAGCAGCGCAGAAAGCGGGACGGACGAGCAGTACTTC CASSAESGTDEQYF
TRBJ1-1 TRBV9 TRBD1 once TGTGCCAGCAGCGGAACCGACAGGGGAGGCACTGAAGCTTTCTTT CASSGTDRGGTEAFF
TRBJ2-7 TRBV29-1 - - TGCAGCGTTGAAGACCCAGACAGGAGCTCCTACGAGCAGTACTTC CSVEDPDRSSYEQYF
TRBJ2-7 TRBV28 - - TGTGCCAGCAGATACAGGAGACGCTCCTACGAGCAGTACTTC CASRYRRRSYEQYF
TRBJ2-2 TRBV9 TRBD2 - TGTGCCAGCAGCGTGACTAGCGGGAGTAAGGACACCGGGGAGCTGTTTTTT CASSVTSGSKDTGELFF
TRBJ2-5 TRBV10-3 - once TGTGCCATCAGTGGAATGGTTGGGCAAGAGACCCAGTACTTC CAISGMVGQETQYF
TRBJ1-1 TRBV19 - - TGTGCCAGTAGTATTACGAGGACGGAGAACACTGAAGCTTTCTTT CASSITRTENTEAFF
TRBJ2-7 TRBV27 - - TGTGCCAGCAGCCGGCTAACGGCACCCTACGAGCAGTACTTC CASSRLTAPYEQYF
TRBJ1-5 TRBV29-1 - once TGCAGCGTTGAATCGGGGGGCGCTCAGCATTTT CSVESGGAQHF
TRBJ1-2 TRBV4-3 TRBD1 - TGCGCCAGCAGCCAGGCCGGGGACAGCCTCTATGGCTACACCTTC CASSQAGDSLYGYTF
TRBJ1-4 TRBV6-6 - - TGTGCCAGCAGTTACTCCCGGGGAGCGATTGAAAAACTGTTTTTT CASSYSRGAIEKLFF